These 5 T cell receptor beta chains originate from one sample sequenced in a study of blood T cells in healthy people across ages. A second roughly 7 to 12 cycle PCR used barcoded and J-beta primers. Using its own MiXCR run on the 5' RACE reads, TCRdb lists one record per CDR3 protein. The sample lists about 760,000 distinct CDR3 sequences; approximately 60% were seen once. The sequenced sample was blood. Receptors were obtained from a man in his forties in good health.

In DNA, the CDR3 is TGTGCCAGCAGCCCCGGGCTGGATGAGCAGTTCTTC. Protein product: CASSPGLDEQFF. The rearrangement uses TRBV25-1 and TRBJ2-1; D not certain. This CDR3 has 12 amino acids. V lost 6 bases, J lost 8 bases, and 11 bases lay in between. Germline lookup yields CDR1 MGHDK and CDR2 SYGVNS.

Only one count was recorded for this clonotype. The rearrangement uses TRBV4-1 and TRBJ2-4; tentative D call: TRBD1 (5 bases). The CDR3 spans 16 residues. The germline V gene encodes CDR1 MGHRA and CDR2 YSYEKL. V was cut by 4 bases and J by 0 bases, with 13 bases left in between. The DNA of the CDR3 is TGCGCCAGCAGCCCCAGGGAAGACCTAGCCAAAAACATTCAGTACTTC. This gives the protein CASSPREDLAKNIQYF.

This clonotype has only a few counts. V and J are TRBV7-2 and TRBJ2-4, with D maybe TRBD2 (6 bases). The CDR3 covers 11 residues. V shed 5 bases and J shed 8 bases, with 7 bases lying between them. Per germline, CDR1 SGHTA and CDR2 FQGNSA. CDR3 nucleotides: TGTGCCAGCAGCCGGGAGTACATTCAGTACTTC. Protein sequence: CASSREYIQYF.

The chain combines TRBV18 with TRBJ2-7, with 8 bases lining up with TRBD1. Germline lookup yields CDR1 KGHSH and CDR2 LQKENI. This CDR3 is built from 16 residues. Losses at the gene ends were 4 bases for V and 3 bases for J; bases not matched to a gene: 11. The CDR3 protein is CASSLRTGGDLYEQYF. The CDR3 DNA reads as TGTGCCAGCTCACTTCGAACAGGGGGAGACCTCTACGAGCAGTACTTC.

This clonotype was seen many times. A junction boundary mismatches the germline segment, possibly from a read error. J is TRBJ2-3 and V is TRBV2, with D perhaps TRBD1 or TRBD2 (5 bases each). Germline CDR1 and CDR2: SNHLY and FYNNEI. This CDR3 region has 13 residues. The CDR3 bases are TGTGTCAGCACAACGGGGCGCACAGATACGCAGTATTTT. This codes for CVSTTGRTDTQYF. Looking up the rest from reference TRBV2 and TRBJ2-3 gives the full variable domain: EPEVTQTPSHQVTQMGQEVILRCVPISNHLYFYWYRQILGQKVEFLVSFYNNEISEKSEIFDDQFSVERPDGSNFTLKIRSTKLEDSAMYFCVSTTGRTDTQYFGPGTRLTVL.